Below are 27 T cell receptor beta chains sequenced from a single sample in a study of T cells after yellow fever vaccination. TCRdb independently ran MiXCR on the 5' RACE reads; one entry per CDR3 protein. The sample includes about 99,000 distinct CDR3 sequences, roughly 5.8% of them seen just once. The sequencing used CD8+ T cells sorted from PBMCs, collected 10 days after the yellow fever booster vaccination. These receptors were obtained from a man younger than 35 who received the YFV17D yellow fever vaccine.

The chain combines TRBV12-3 or TRBV12-4 with TRBJ1-1; D gene ambiguous. The CDR3 spans 12 residues. The V end lost 9 bases, the J end lost 4 bases, and 12 bases lay between the germline ends. CDR3 residues: CASVSDATEAFF. CDR3 in DNA: TGTGCCAGTGTCTCAGATGCCACTGAAGCTTTCTTT.

The chain has TRBV5-5 and TRBJ1-4; D is ambiguous. There are 15 residues in the CDR3. V was pared by 3 bases and J by 5 bases, with 14 bases between. Per the germline V gene, CDR1 is SGHKS and CDR2 is YYEKEE (reference sequence). The CDR3 DNA reads TGTGCCAGCAGCTGGGTCGGCAGAGGAAATGAAAAACTGTTTTTT. The encoded protein is CASSWVGRGNEKLFF.

The chain joins TRBV9 to TRBJ1-1; a possible D gene is TRBD1 (6 bases). The CDR3 spans 16 residues. Germline lookup yields CDR1 SGDLS and CDR2 YYNGEE. V lost 3 bases, J lost 3 bases, and 18 bases lay in between. The CDR3: CASSDPTGKGDTEAFF. The DNA for the CDR3 is TGTGCCAGCAGCGACCCTACAGGGAAGGGGGACACTGAAGCTTTCTTT.

This clonotype occurred many times. This rearrangement joins TRBV7-9 to TRBJ2-1; 8 bases are shared with TRBD2. Germline assignment: CDR1 SEHNR and CDR2 FQNEAQ (reference sequence). V was clipped by 8 bases and J by 10 bases; unmatched bases: 7. This CDR3 contains 12 residues. DNA of the CDR3: TGTGCCAGCTCGCGGGGGGCGATAGAGCAGTTCTTC. Translating it yields CASSRGAIEQFF.

This clonotype was seen only a few times. This chain uses TRBV7-3 with TRBJ1-5; unclear D gene. V lost 0 bases to trimming and J lost 0 bases, with 18 bases between them. The CDR3 covers 19 residues. CDR1 SGHTA and CDR2 FQGTGA come from the germline V gene. The CDR3 protein is CASSLTPEMGLYSNQPQHF. CDR3 DNA: TGTGCCAGCAGCTTAACGCCCGAGATGGGCCTATATAGCAATCAGCCCCAGCATTTT.

The sample holds many counts of this clonotype. The CDR3 protein is CASSYSDGIRNEQFF. DNA for the CDR3: TGTGCCAGCAGTTACTCGGATGGTATAAGGAATGAGCAGTTCTTC. The rearrangement uses TRBV6-5 and TRBJ2-1, with D unclear. The CDR3 has 15 amino acids. CDR1 and CDR2 from the germline V gene are MNHEY and SVGAGI. Trimming cost V 0 bases and J 7 bases, with 13 bases left between them.

This chain links TRBV5-1 with TRBJ1-1; D is uncertain. The CDR3 is 13 amino acids. V shed 4 bases and J shed 1 base, with 8 bases lying between them. The germline CDR1 and CDR2 sequences are SGHRS and YFSETQ. CDR3 in DNA: TGCGCCAGCAGCAACCGGGAGAACACTGAAGCTTTCTTT. Protein: CASSNRENTEAFF.

For this clonotype: It may be a read error: a sequence one base away is much more abundant. V and J are TRBV4-1 and TRBJ2-1; 8 bases are shared with TRBD1. Germline-derived CDR1 and CDR2 are MGHRA and YSYEKL. This CDR3 is 15 amino acids long. Here the CDR3 DNA reads TGCGCCAGCAGCCTAGAGGGACAGGTGCGCAATGAGAAGTTCTTC. Its protein is CASSLEGQVRNEKFF.

This clonotype was found a few times. The chain recombines TRBV11-3 with TRBJ2-2, with 9 bases lining up with TRBD1. Germline CDR1 is SGHNT and CDR2 is YENEEA. This CDR3 spans 14 amino acids. The junction had 4 bases not matched to a gene; V was cut back by 5 bases and J by 6 bases. Here the CDR3 DNA reads TGTGCCAGCAGCCCCCGGACAGGGGCCGGGGAGCTGTTTTTT. Its protein product is CASSPRTGAGELFF.

This chain connects TRBV14 to TRBJ2-7; perhaps TRBD1 as D (6 bases). CDR1 is SGHDN and CDR2 is FVKESK in the germline V gene. This CDR3 is 14 amino acids long. The V end was cut by 6 bases, the J end by 3 bases, with 15 bases between. The CDR3 is CASRLRDTYYEQYV. The DNA for the CDR3 is TGTGCCAGCAGGCTCCGGGACACTTACTACGAGCAGTACGTC.

In this sample, this clonotype turned up many times. The chain has TRBV20-1 and TRBJ2-5; perhaps TRBD2 as D (5 bases). The CDR3 sequence is 15 residues long. V lost 2 bases, J lost 5 bases, and 18 bases lay in between. Germline lookup yields CDR1 DFQATT and CDR2 SNEGSKA (reference sequence). The CDR3 nucleotides are TGCAGTGCTAGACTCCGAGGTGACTACCTGGAGACCCAGTACTTC. It is translated as CSARLRGDYLETQYF.

This clonotype was counted at least ten times. The V gene is TRBV30, the J gene TRBJ2-3; D gene uncertain. The CDR3 has 12 residues. V lost 1 base and J lost 3, with 5 bases in between. CDR1 and CDR2 (germline): GTSNPN, SVGIG (reference sequence). The CDR3 loop is CAWSDTTDTQYF. CDR3 coding DNA: TGTGCCTGGAGTGATACTACAGATACGCAGTATTTT.

The chain employs TRBV7-6 and TRBJ2-5; 9 positions match TRBD2. The V gene's germline CDR1 is SGHVS and CDR2 FNYEAQ. The CDR3 sequence is 15 residues long. After removal of 5 bases from V and 5 bases from J, the junction contained 9 bases not matched to a gene. CDR3: CASSASASGDETQYF. CDR3 sequence (DNA): TGTGCCAGCAGCGCCTCGGCTAGCGGGGACGAGACCCAGTACTTC.

The V gene is TRBV3-1, the J gene TRBJ2-7; D is ambiguous. Germline V gene lookup returns CDR1 LGHDT and CDR2 YNNKEL (reference sequence). Trimming cost V 4 bases and J 1 base, with 14 bases left between them. The CDR3 length is 15 residues. CDR3 in amino acids: CASSPGIGRSYEQYF. CDR3 coding DNA: TGTGCCAGCAGCCCAGGTATAGGCCGATCCTACGAGCAGTACTTC.

The chain is built from TRBV21-1 and TRBJ2-1; the table assigns TRBD1, which was not confirmed against the DNA. TRBV21-1 is a pseudogene locus. This CDR3 contains 15 residues. CDR3 DNA: TGTGCCAGCAGCTACAGGGGGGCTTTCTACAATGAGCAGTTCTTC. Amino acids: CASSYRGAFYNEQFF.

The gene calls are TRBV5-4 and TRBJ2-3; D is unresolved. Germline-derived CDR1 and CDR2 are SGHNT and YYREEE (reference sequence). Trimming removed 5 bases from V and 2 bases from J, with 9 bases in between. The CDR3 extends over 13 amino acids. CDR3 amino acids: CASSELATDTQYF. As DNA, the CDR3 is TGTGCCAGCAGTGAGCTCGCCACAGATACGCAGTATTTT.

The rearrangement links TRBV13 to TRBJ1-1; no reliable D call. Germline values: CDR1 PRHDT, CDR2 FYEKMQ (reference sequence). The CDR3 extends over 13 amino acids. Trimming shortened V by 5 bases and J by 5 bases, and 12 bases separated the two germline ends. The DNA for the CDR3 is TGTGCCAGCAGCCCAGCCCCATGGACTGAAGCTTTCTTT. Residues: CASSPAPWTEAFF.

The chain joins TRBV6-1 to TRBJ2-7, with D tentatively TRBD2 (7 bases). The V end lost 3 bases, the J end lost 0 bases, and 18 bases lay between the germline ends. Germline V gives CDR1 MNHNS, CDR2 SASEGT. The CDR3 is made up of 17 amino acids. The chain's CDR3 is CASSEPRGAPSSYEQYF. Here the CDR3 DNA reads TGTGCCAGCAGTGAGCCTCGGGGGGCCCCGAGCTCCTACGAGCAGTACTTC.

Only a few counts were recorded for this clonotype. V usage is TRBV5-1 and J usage is TRBJ2-1; 10 positions agree with TRBD2. J was trimmed by 7 bases and V by 3 bases; bases with no gene match: 10. This CDR3 comprises 16 residues. Germline V lookup: CDR1 SGHRS, CDR2 YFSETQ. Here the CDR3 DNA reads TGCGCCAGCAGCTACCCGGGGAGCGGGGGGGTGAATGAGCAGTTCTTC. Encoded protein: CASSYPGSGGVNEQFF.

This clonotype has a handful of counts. This chain joins TRBV10-3 and TRBJ1-1; 7 bases are shared with TRBD1. The CDR3 contains 13 residues. V dropped 10 bases and J dropped 3; count of bases not matched to a gene: 8. The germline CDR1 and CDR2 sequences are ENHRY and SYGVKD. CDR3 in amino acids: CATTTGEDTEAFF. CDR3 coding DNA: TGTGCCACAACTACAGGGGAGGACACTGAAGCTTTCTTT.

The sample holds many counts of this clonotype. The V and J genes are TRBV29-1 and TRBJ2-7; a weak D match, TRBD1 (5 bases). Per the germline V gene, CDR1 is SQVTM and CDR2 is ANQGSEA. This CDR3 is built from 15 residues. The ends were cut back, 0 bases at V and 4 bases at J, with 16 bases in the middle. DNA of the CDR3: TGCAGCGTTGAAGATCGTCAGGGCGTGGAATACGAGCAGTACTTC. Its protein product is CSVEDRQGVEYEQYF.

This clonotype was found a few times. The J gene is TRBJ2-1, the V gene TRBV7-6; 9 nucleotides match TRBD2. CDR3 size: 14 residues. Germline V CDR1 and CDR2: SGHVS, FNYEAQ. Germline trimming cut 4 bases from V and 8 bases from J; bases unmatched to any gene: 6. The CDR3 DNA is TGTGCCAGCAGCTCGAGCGGGGGGCCGGATGAGCAGTTCTTC. This translates into CASSSSGGPDEQFF. The full variable domain, rest sourced from reference TRBV7-6 and TRBJ2-1, is GAGVSQSPRYKVTKRGQDVALRCDPISGHVSLYWYRQALGQGPEFLTYFNYEAQQDKSGLPNDRFSAERPEGSISTLTIQRTEQRDSAMYRCASSSSGGPDEQFFGPGTRLTVL.

This clonotype was seen many times. The chain joins TRBV12-3 or TRBV12-4 to TRBJ1-4; no reliable D call. There are 15 residues in the CDR3. Trimming took 5 bases from V and 8 from J, leaving 18 bases between them. CDR3 region: CASSLLTGSREKLFF. The CDR3 DNA sequence: TGTGCCAGCAGTCTTCTAACGGGGAGTAGGGAAAAACTGTTTTTT.

This clonotype appeared many times. This rearrangement joins TRBV19 to TRBJ2-3; D is perhaps TRBD1 (5 bases). V lost 2 bases, J lost 5 bases, and 11 bases lay in between. CDR1 LNHDA and CDR2 SQIVND come from the germline V gene (reference sequence). The CDR3 sequence is 14 residues long. The CDR3 bases are TGTGCCAGTAGTATACGGACAACAGGAGATACGCAGTATTTT. Translation: CASSIRTTGDTQYF.

This clonotype appeared a few times. The V gene is TRBV20-1, the J gene TRBJ2-1; 9 bases map to TRBD1. The CDR3 extends over 15 amino acids. Germline V gene lookup returns CDR1 DFQATT and CDR2 SNEGSKA (reference sequence). Trimming removed 3 bases from V and 3 bases from J; junction bases left unmatched: 6. The CDR3 nucleotides are TGCAGTGCTAGCGACGGGGGACAGGGCTACAATGAGCAGTTCTTC. This encodes CSASDGGQGYNEQFF.

CDR3 DNA sequence: TGTGCCACCCACGGGGCAGGGGGCTACGAGCAGTACTTC. Translating it yields CATHGAGGYEQYF. The chain employs TRBV27 and TRBJ2-7; 7 nucleotides align to TRBD1. Germline lookup yields CDR1 MNHEY and CDR2 SMNVEV (reference sequence). Trimming took 10 bases from V and 3 from J; bases not matched to a gene: 9. The CDR3 is made up of 13 amino acids.

This clonotype was counted between two and nine times. This rearrangement joins TRBV7-2 to TRBJ1-6; 9 positions match TRBD1. CDR1 is SGHTA and CDR2 is FQGNSA in the germline V gene. This CDR3 has 14 amino acids. V shed 1 base, J shed 11 bases, and the junction held 3 bases outside the gene matches. As DNA, the CDR3 is TGTGCCAGCAGCTTAGGACAGGGGGGGACACCCCTCCACTTT. It encodes CASSLGQGGTPLHF.